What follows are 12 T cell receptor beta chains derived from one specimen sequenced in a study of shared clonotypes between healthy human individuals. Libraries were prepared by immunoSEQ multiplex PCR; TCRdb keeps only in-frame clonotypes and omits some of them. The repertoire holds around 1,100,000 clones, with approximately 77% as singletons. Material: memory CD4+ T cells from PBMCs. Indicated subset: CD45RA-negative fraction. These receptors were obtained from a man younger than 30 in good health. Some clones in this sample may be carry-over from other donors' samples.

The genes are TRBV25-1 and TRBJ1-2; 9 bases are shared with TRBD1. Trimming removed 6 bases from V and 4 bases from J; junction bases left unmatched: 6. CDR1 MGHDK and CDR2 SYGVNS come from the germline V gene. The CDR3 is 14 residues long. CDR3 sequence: CASRGQGSGYGYTF. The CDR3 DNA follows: TGTGCCAGCAGGGGACAGGGTTCTGGCTATGGCTACACCTTC.

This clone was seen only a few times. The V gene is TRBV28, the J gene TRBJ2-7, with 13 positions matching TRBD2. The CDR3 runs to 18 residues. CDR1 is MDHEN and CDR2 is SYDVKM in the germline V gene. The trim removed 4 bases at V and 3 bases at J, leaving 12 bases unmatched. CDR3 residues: CASSYPGLAGTDFYEQYF. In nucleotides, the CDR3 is TGTGCCAGCAGTTACCCGGGACTAGCGGGGACGGACTTCTACGAGCAGTACTTC.

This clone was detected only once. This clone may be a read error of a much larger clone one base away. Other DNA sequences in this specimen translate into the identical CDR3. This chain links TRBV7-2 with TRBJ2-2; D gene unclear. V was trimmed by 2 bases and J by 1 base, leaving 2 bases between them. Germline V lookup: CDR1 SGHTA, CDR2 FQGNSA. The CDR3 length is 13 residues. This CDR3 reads CASSLRNTGELFF. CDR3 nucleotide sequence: TGTGCCAGCAGCTTAAGGAACACCGGGGAGCTGTTTTTT.

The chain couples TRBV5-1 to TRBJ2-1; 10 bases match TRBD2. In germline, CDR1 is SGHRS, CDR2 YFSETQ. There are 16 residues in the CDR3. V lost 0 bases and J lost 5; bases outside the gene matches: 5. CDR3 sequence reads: CASSLGLAGNNNEQFF. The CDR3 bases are TGCGCCAGCAGCTTGGGACTAGCGGGTAATAACAATGAGCAGTTCTTC.

The CDR3 loop reads CAISDRTGGGYNEQFF. CDR3 DNA: TGTGCCATCAGTGACAGGACAGGGGGCGGATACAATGAGCAGTTCTTC. The J gene is TRBJ2-1, the V gene TRBV10-3, with 11 bases fitting TRBD1. J was trimmed by 4 bases and V by 3 bases; bases with no gene match: 5. CDR1 is ENHRY and CDR2 is SYGVKD in the germline V gene. This CDR3 region has 16 residues.

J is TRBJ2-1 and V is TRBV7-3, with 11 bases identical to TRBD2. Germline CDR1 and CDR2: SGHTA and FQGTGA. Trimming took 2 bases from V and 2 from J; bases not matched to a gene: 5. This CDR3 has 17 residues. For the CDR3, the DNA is TGTGCCAGCAGCTTACTAGCGGGAGGAGGGGCCTACAATGAGCAGTTCTTC. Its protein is CASSLLAGGGAYNEQFF.

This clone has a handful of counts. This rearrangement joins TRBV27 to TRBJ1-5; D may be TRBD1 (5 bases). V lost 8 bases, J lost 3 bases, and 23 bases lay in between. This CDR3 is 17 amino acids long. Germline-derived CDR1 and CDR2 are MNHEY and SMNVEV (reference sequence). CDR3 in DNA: TGTGCCAGCCGTTCTCGTAAAGGGGCGAATACCAATCAGCCCCAGCATTTT. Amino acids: CASRSRKGANTNQPQHF.

The chain's CDR3 is CASRTAAQGTDTQYF. For the CDR3, the DNA is TGCGCCAGCAGGACAGCGGCACAAGGGACAGATACGCAGTATTTT. J is TRBJ2-3 and V is TRBV5-1; perhaps D is TRBD1 or TRBD2 (5 bases each). The germline gives CDR1 SGHRS, CDR2 YFSETQ. The germline V and J ends were trimmed by 5 bases and 3 bases, with 16 bases remaining between them. The CDR3 loop spans 15 amino acids.

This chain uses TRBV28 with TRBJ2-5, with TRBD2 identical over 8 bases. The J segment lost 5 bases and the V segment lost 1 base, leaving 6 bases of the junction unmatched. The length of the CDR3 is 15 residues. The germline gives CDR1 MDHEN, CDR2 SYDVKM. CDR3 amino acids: CASSLSGGRAETQYF. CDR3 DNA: TGTGCCAGCAGTTTATCGGGGGGGAGGGCGGAGACCCAGTACTTC. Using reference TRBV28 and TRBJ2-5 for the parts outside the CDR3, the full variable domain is DVKVTQSSRYLVKRTGEKVFLECVQDMDHENMFWYRQDPGLGLRLIYFSYDVKMKEKGDIPEGYSVSREKKERFSLILESASTNQTSMYLCASSLSGGRAETQYFGPGTRLLVL.

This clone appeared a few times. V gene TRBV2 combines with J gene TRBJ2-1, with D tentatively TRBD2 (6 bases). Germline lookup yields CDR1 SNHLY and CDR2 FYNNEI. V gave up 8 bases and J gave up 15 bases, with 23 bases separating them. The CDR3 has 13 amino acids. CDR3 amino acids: CASVSEGLAYRFF. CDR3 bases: TGTGCCAGCGTCTCCGAGGGGCTAGCGTACAGGTTCTTC.

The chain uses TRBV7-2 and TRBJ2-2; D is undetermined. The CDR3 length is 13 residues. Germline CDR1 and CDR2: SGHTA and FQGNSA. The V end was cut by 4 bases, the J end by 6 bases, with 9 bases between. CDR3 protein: CASSSFGSGELFF. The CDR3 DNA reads TGTGCCAGCAGCTCCTTTGGTTCCGGGGAGCTGTTTTTT.

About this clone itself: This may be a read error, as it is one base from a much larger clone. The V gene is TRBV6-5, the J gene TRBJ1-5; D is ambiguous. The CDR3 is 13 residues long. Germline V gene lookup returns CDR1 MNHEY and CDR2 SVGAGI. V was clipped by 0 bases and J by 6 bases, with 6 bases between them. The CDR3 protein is CASSYSFSQPQHF. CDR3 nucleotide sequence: TGTGCCAGCAGTTACTCGTTTAGTCAGCCCCAGCATTTT.